This TCR beta chain was found in a study of blood T cell repertoires in COVID-19. This clone came up a few times. V was trimmed by 4 bases and J by 6 bases, leaving 10 bases between them. The CDR3 is 14 amino acids. Looked up from germline, CDR1 is LNHDA and CDR2 is SQIVND (reference sequence). Original data processing: Using reference gene primer amplification, nucleated cell counts were estimated. Clones were sequenced by immunoSEQ multiplex PCR, and TCRdb holds only the in-frame ones, with some missing. Clonal size and the V and J genes are those of that table, whereas D and trimming came from the DNA. This sample has 200,000 to 300,000 clones, with approximately 84% found just once.

The rearrangement uses TRBV19 and TRBJ1-6; D perhaps matches TRBD1 (6 bases). The sample comprised peripheral blood. The receptor's source is a woman of 80 years or more with acute or convalescent COVID-19. This CDR3 reads CASSNDRSNSPLHF. For the CDR3, the DNA is TGTGCCAGTAGTAACGACAGGAGTAATTCACCCCTCCACTTT.